The following is a T cell receptor (beta chain) sequence with its context. Its antigen is currently unknown. The data belong to a study of cytomegalovirus exposure and HLA in healthy donors. Study-level results: TCR association rates varied by HLA locus in a later analysis, with DRB1 highest and HLA-C lowest. In a later analysis, a genetic analysis reported fewer productive-TCR N-insertions in an Asian-associated ancestry cluster than the cohort average. Later analysis identified a missense DCLRE1C variant that was linked to TCR beta V- and J-gene trimming.

The primer mix had 60 Vbeta and 13 Jbeta primers. Clones were read by immunoSEQ multiplex PCR, and TCRdb kept only the in-frame ones, dropping some. The table lists approximately 250,000 clones, about 88% of them singletons. The source is a girl aged 2-9 years in good health and CMV-seronegative. Sequenced: PBMCs.

In DNA form, the CDR3 reads TGTGCCAGCAGCTTGAGCGGGGGACAGGGAGTCTACGAGCAGTACTTC. This codes for CASSLSGGQGVYEQYF. The V gene is TRBV7-9, the J gene TRBJ2-7, with D maybe TRBD1 (9 bases). V was pared by 3 bases and J by 3 bases, with 18 bases between. The length of the CDR3 is 16 residues. CDR1 SEHNR and CDR2 FQNEAQ come from the germline V gene (reference sequence).